The present entry profiles one T cell receptor (beta chain) with its context. This clone was seen once. No antigen is known for it. A read error may account for a junction end that differs from germline. The CDR3 regions of human TCRbeta chains were analyzed by immunosequencing. Regarding the original processing steps: Repertoire TCRs were matched against a reference library of SARS-CoV-2-specific TCRs generated with the MIRA antigen-specificity platform. Breadth was defined as the fraction of unique TCRs that were SARS-CoV-2-associated. Depth was defined as the fraction of total T cells that were SARS-CoV-2-associated. Using the MIRA data, each spike-specific TCR was assigned both to the spike region to which the TCR was reactive and to a CD4 or CD8 class. Log10-transformed breadth and depth values were compared by one-way ANOVA with Sidak's multiple comparisons tests. This is the immuneACCESS table as TCRdb keeps it, with only in-frame sequences that have V and J called. A part of the clones is gone; compared with another copy, unresolved V genes explain less than half, and the rest is unexplained. V and J calls and clone size are copied from that table; D and trimming were computed from the DNA. The sample profile shows 200,000 or so clones; approximately 94% of them were found once. 9.2% of the sample goes to the ten largest clones.

These data come from a study of T cell responses to AZD1222 COVID-19 vaccine (TCRdb year 2021). Background on the whole study: AZD1222 recipients whose second dose came at about 4 weeks and those whose second dose came at about 12 weeks were combined into one group, since spike-specific TCR depth and breadth did not differ between the two schedules. TCR sequencing was performed for 230 to 250 trial participants, of whom around 210 were given two doses of AZD1222 and some 25 were given two doses of MenACWY control vaccine. Trial participants were enrolled by age into 18-55, 56-69 and 70-plus year subgroups, with 148, 28 and 57 TCR-sequenced participants respectively.

From the germline V gene, CDR1 is SQVTM and CDR2 is ANQGSEA. Inclusive of the bounding cysteine and phenylalanine, the CDR3 is 11 residues long. The CDR3 DNA has 33 bases and is translated from base 1. Summary of the overall study and its limitations: Nearly half of unique spike-specific TCRs reportedly recognized epitopes outside regions mutated in the B.1.351 and B.1.1.7 variants. Conclusions about previously exposed vaccinees are limited, since just five or six AZD1222 recipients were seropositive for SARS-CoV-2 at baseline. Participants were mostly white British, with more females than males. The authors suggested clonal diversity may have been underestimated. In the small 56-69-year group, the increase in depth fell short of significance, most likely because of low power. Because no samples from the day 14 peak response were available, repertoires could be characterized only after the peak T cell response. After two AZD1222 doses, both the breadth and the depth of spike-specific TCRs were significantly higher than at day 0 and than in MenACWY recipients. CD4 TCRs associated with the vaccine covered the entire spike protein, and the dominant responses were in regions 160-218 and 743-854.

What this sample's time point label stands for: baseline before first vaccination. Vaccinee samples were obtained from the UK trials COV001 and COV002, which included a single-blind randomized controlled phase 2/3 trial of AZD1222 (ChAdOx1 nCoV-19) in healthy adults. For TCRbeta chain sequencing, PBMC samples from trial participants were taken at day 0 and at day 28 after the second dose. This TCR was recovered from an adult in good health. The source was peripheral blood, collected on day 0 of AZD1222 vaccination. Rearrangement joined TRBV29-1 to TRBJ1-2; a tentative D call is TRBD1 (6 bases match). The nucleotide sequence reads TGCAGCGTTGTGCTTAGGGACACGACAGACTTC. This is translated as CSVVLRDTTDF. Joined to the reference TRBV29-1 and TRBJ1-2 proteins, this CDR3 gives the full variable domain: SAVISQKPSRDICQRGTSLTIQCQVDSQVTMMFWYRQQPGQSLTLIATANQGSEATYESGFVIDKFPISRPNLTFSTLTVSNMSPEDSSIYLCSVVLRDTTDFGSGTRLTVV.